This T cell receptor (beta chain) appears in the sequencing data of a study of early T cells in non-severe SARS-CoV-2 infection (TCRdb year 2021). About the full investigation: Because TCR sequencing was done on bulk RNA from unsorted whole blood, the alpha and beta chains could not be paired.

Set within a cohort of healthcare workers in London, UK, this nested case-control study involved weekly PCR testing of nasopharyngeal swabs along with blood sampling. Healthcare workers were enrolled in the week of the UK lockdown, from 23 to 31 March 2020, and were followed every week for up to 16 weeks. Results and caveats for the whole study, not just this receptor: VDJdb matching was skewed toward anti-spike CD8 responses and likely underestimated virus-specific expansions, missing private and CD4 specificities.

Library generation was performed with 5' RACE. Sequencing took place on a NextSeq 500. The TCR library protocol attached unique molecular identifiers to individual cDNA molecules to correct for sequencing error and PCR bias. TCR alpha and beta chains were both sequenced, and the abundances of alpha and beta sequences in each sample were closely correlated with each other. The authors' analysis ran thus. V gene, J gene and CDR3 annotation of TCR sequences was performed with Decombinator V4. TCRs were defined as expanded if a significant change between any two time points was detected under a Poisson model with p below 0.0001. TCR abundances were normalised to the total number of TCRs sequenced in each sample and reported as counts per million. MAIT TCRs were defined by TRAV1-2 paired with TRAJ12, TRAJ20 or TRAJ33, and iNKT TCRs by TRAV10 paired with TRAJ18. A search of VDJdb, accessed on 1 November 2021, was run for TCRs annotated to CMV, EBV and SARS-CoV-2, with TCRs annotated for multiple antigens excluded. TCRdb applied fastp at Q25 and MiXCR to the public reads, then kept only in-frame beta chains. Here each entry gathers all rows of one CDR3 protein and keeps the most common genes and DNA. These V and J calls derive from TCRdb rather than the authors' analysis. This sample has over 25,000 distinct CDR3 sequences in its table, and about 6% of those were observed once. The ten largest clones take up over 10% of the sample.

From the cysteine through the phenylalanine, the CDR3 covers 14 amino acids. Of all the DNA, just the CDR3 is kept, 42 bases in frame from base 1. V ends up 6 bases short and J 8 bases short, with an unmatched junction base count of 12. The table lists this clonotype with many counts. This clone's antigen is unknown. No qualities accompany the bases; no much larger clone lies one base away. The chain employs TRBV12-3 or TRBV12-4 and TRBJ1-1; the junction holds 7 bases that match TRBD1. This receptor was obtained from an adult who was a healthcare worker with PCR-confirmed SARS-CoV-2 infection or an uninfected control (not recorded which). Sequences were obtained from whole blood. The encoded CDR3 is CASRYADRIGEAFF. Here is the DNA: TGTGCCAGCAGGTACGCGGACAGGATCGGGGAAGCTTTCTTT.